Presented here are 15 T cell receptor beta chains from one specimen sequenced in a study of blood T cell repertoires in COVID-19. The repertoire was sequenced with immunoSEQ multiplex PCR; TCRdb's copy has only in-frame clones and lacks some. The sample yields about 200,000 clones, under 90% seen once. Sequences were obtained from peripheral blood. Every receptor here comes from a middle-aged woman with active or convalescent COVID-19.

The gene calls are TRBV30 and TRBJ1-5; D not resolved. V was pared by 1 base and J by 4 bases, with 8 bases between. The CDR3 sequence is 13 residues long. The germline CDR1 and CDR2 sequences are GTSNPN and SVGIG (reference sequence). CDR3 coding DNA: TGTGCCTGGAGTGGACACGTAAATCAGCCCCAGCATTTT. It yields the protein CAWSGHVNQPQHF.

The chain couples TRBV7-2 to TRBJ2-3; TRBD1 agrees at 7 bases. V lost 7 bases to trimming and J lost 2 bases; unmatched junction nucleotides: 9. The germline V gene encodes CDR1 SGHTA and CDR2 FQGNSA. This CDR3 has 15 residues. The CDR3 region is CASTARDRYTDTQYF. CDR3 bases: TGTGCCAGCACCGCCCGGGACAGATACACAGATACGCAGTATTTT.

This clone has just one count. A much more abundant neighbour one base away suggests this may be a read error. V is TRBV11-3 and J is TRBJ2-5; D remains unclear. Trimming shortened V by 2 bases and J by 5 bases, and 3 bases separated the two germline ends. The CDR3 is made up of 11 amino acids. CDR1 and CDR2 from the germline V gene are SGHNT and YENEEA. CDR3 sequence (DNA): TGTGCCAGCAGCTTACGGGAGACCCAGTACTTC. Translation gives CASSLRETQYF.

The chain has TRBV19 and TRBJ2-3; 8 bases agree with TRBD1. In germline, CDR1 is LNHDA, CDR2 SQIVND (reference sequence). The CDR3 has 16 amino acids. V dropped 0 bases and J dropped 0; count of bases not matched to a gene: 2. CDR3: CASSIDGQGSTDTQYF. The CDR3 region has the DNA TGTGCCAGTAGTATAGACGGACAGGGAAGCACAGATACGCAGTATTTT.

V and J are TRBV5-8 and TRBJ2-7, with D tentatively TRBD1 (5 bases). Germline CDR1 SGHTS, CDR2 YDEGEE. CDR3 length equals 15 residues. V lost 0 bases, J lost 2 bases, and 12 bases lay in between. CDR3 protein: CASSLGAGFTYEQYF. In DNA form, the CDR3 reads TGTGCCAGCAGCTTGGGGGCAGGGTTTACCTACGAGCAGTACTTC.

The chain employs TRBV6-1 and TRBJ1-2; maybe TRBD1 (5 bases). The CDR3 contains 16 residues. Trimming cost V 0 bases and J 2 bases, with 13 bases left between them. CDR1 and CDR2 (germline): MNHNS, SASEGT. The CDR3 region is CASSEASGYRNYGYTF. CDR3 in DNA: TGTGCCAGCAGTGAAGCATCAGGGTACCGAAACTATGGCTACACCTTC.

The chain combines TRBV9 with TRBJ1-1; D not resolved. CDR1 is SGDLS and CDR2 is YYNGEE in the germline V gene. This CDR3 is built from 13 residues. Trimming took 0 bases from V and 4 from J, leaving 7 bases between them. In nucleotides, the CDR3 is TGTGCCAGCAGCGTAGATCCATTCACTGAAGCTTTCTTT. Residues: CASSVDPFTEAFF.

The chain has TRBV5-1 and TRBJ2-5, with TRBD2 identical over 7 bases. The J segment lost 7 bases and the V segment lost 0 bases, leaving 12 bases of the junction unmatched. Germline-derived CDR1 and CDR2 are SGHRS and YFSETQ. This CDR3 region has 16 residues. The CDR3 region has the DNA TGCGCCAGCAGCTTGGGGGCTAGCGGTGAATTAGGGACCCAGTACTTC. Translation: CASSLGASGELGTQYF. The complete variable domain, with remaining parts taken from reference TRBV5-1 and TRBJ2-5, reads KAGVTQTPRYLIKTRGQQVTLSCSPISGHRSVSWYQQTPGQGLQFLFEYFSETQRNKGNFPGRFSGRQFSNSRSEMNVSTLELGDSALYLCASSLGASGELGTQYFGPGTRLLVL.

This chain joins TRBV27 and TRBJ1-1, with 7 bases aligning to TRBD1. The germline V gene has CDR1 MNHEY and CDR2 SMNVEV (reference sequence). CDR3 length equals 12 residues. Trimming at V came to 4 bases and at J to 8 bases, leaving 4 bases not matched to a gene. CDR3 sequence (DNA): TGTGCCAGCAGTTCAACGGACAGGGAAGCTTTCTTT. Translated, it gives CASSSTDREAFF.

The V gene is TRBV7-9, the J gene TRBJ1-2, with 10 positions matching TRBD1. The CDR3 contains 16 residues. V lost 0 bases to trimming and J lost 7 bases; unmatched junction nucleotides: 8. Germline loops: CDR1 SEHNR, CDR2 FQNEAQ (reference sequence). CDR3 region: CASSLAGTGASSGYTF. The DNA of the CDR3 is TGTGCCAGCAGCTTAGCCGGGACAGGGGCAAGTTCTGGCTACACCTTC.

This CDR3 is CATSQGAYEQYF. DNA of the CDR3: TGTGCCACCTCCCAGGGGGCATACGAGCAGTACTTC. The chain combines TRBV24-1 with TRBJ2-7; TRBD1 matches at 8 bases. CDR3 length: 12 amino acids. The V gene end was trimmed by 9 bases and the J gene end by 4 bases; junction bases not matched to a gene: 4. CDR1 and CDR2 from the germline V gene are KGHDR and SFDVKD.

This chain connects TRBV6-2 or TRBV6-3 to TRBJ1-2; TRBD1 aligns across 7 bases. CDR1 and CDR2 (germline): MNHEY, SVGEGT. V lost 3 bases, J lost 8 bases, and 6 bases stayed unmatched. The length of the CDR3 is 13 residues. Here the CDR3 reads CASSYSRQGGYTF. CDR3 DNA sequence: TGTGCCAGCAGTTATTCCAGACAGGGAGGCTACACCTTC.

The chain links TRBV5-1 to TRBJ1-4, with TRBD1 as a possible D gene (5 bases). The CDR3 spans 14 residues. Germline CDR1 is SGHRS and CDR2 is YFSETQ. V gave up 9 bases and J gave up 10 bases, with 22 bases separating them. CDR3 loop: CATSPGTPMGKLFF. The CDR3 nucleotides are TGCGCCACAAGCCCAGGGACTCCGATGGGAAAACTGTTTTTT.

This clone was recorded a few times. The chain carries TRBV7-9 and TRBJ1-1, with D uncertain. Per germline, CDR1 SEHNR and CDR2 FQNEAQ (reference sequence). The CDR3 consists of 13 residues. V was trimmed by 3 bases and J by 4 bases, leaving 9 bases between them. In DNA, the CDR3 is TGTGCCAGCAGCTTTCCCCGGGTCACTGAAGCTTTCTTT. Encoded protein: CASSFPRVTEAFF.

The rearrangement links TRBV20-1 to TRBJ2-1, with unresolved D. CDR3 length equals 11 residues. CDR1 and CDR2 (germline): DFQATT, SNEGSKA (reference sequence). Trimming cost V 6 bases and J 10 bases, with 13 bases left between them. CDR3 sequence: CSASESMEQFF. As DNA, the CDR3 is TGCAGTGCGAGCGAGAGCATGGAGCAGTTCTTC.